Described below is a single T cell receptor (beta chain) sequence and its context. As yet, its antigen is unknown. This sample was included in a study of cytomegalovirus exposure and HLA in healthy donors. Overall study context: HLA-typed donors were the source of about 85 million unique TCRs held in an early data release.

V was shortened by 5 bases and J by 4 bases, with 12 bases between the two germline ends. CDR3 length: 14 residues. Germline loops: CDR1 MNHNY, CDR2 SVGAGI (reference sequence). Primers for the PCR totalled 60 Vbeta and 13 Jbeta. Data came from immunoSEQ multiplex PCR; TCRdb stores just in-frame clones and leaves some out. The data show some 160,000 clones, over 60% seen once. Findings of the study overall: It emerged from a later analysis that several of the most significant clusters appeared to be linked to common viral pathogens.

The chain couples TRBV6-6 to TRBJ1-3, with TRBD1 as a possible D gene (5 bases). The receptor was derived from a man in his forties in good health and CMV-seronegative. The specimen sequenced was PBMCs. The CDR3 coding sequence is TGTGCCAGCAGTCACAGGATCGGGGGAAACACCATATATTTT. Encoded protein: CASSHRIGGNTIYF.